This T cell receptor (beta chain) was captured by sequencing in a study of T cell repertoires in cytomegalovirus infection. As for the study in general: Well-studied HLA-B-restricted CMV epitopes were used in the study alongside recently identified HLA-C-restricted ones. An indication of both CMV infection and matching HLA type came from public TCR beta signatures.

The study, taken as a whole, reports: The ex vivo response was dominated by HLA-C-restricted CMV-specific TCR beta clonotypes.

TCRdb reprocessed the reads via MiXCR and lists one record per CDR3 protein. The profile shows about 830,000 distinct CDR3 sequences, roughly 33% of them singletons. With 2 bases removed from V and 3 bases from J, the gap between germline ends came to 13 bases. This CDR3 is 15 amino acids long. Germline values: CDR1 SEHNR, CDR2 FQNEAQ (reference sequence). Concerning this clonotype: Its cognate antigen is unknown.

This chain connects TRBV7-9 to TRBJ1-1; D remains unclear. Sequenced material: cultured CD8+ T cells from PBMCs, taken from culture after CMV antigen stimulation. The clonotype was recovered from a human donor in good health (CMV status not recorded). Some clones in this sample may be carry-over from other donors' samples. In nucleotides, the CDR3 is TGTGCCAGCAGCTTACGAATAATAGAGTACACTGAAGCTTTCTTT. It yields the protein CASSLRIIEYTEAFF.